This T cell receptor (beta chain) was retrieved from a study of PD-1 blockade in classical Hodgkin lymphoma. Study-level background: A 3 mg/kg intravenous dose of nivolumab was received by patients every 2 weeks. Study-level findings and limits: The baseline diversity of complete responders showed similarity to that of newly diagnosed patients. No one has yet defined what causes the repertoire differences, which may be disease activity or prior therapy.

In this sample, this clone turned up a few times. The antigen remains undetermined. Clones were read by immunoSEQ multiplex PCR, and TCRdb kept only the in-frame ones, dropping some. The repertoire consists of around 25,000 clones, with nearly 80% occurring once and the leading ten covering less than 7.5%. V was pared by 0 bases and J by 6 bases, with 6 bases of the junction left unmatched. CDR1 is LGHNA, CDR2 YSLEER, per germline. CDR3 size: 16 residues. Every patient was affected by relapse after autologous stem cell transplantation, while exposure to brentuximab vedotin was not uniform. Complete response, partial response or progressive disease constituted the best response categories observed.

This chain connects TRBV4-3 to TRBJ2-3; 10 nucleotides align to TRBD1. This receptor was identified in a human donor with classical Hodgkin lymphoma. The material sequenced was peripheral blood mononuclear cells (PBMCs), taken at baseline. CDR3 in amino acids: CASSQEGQGPPDTQYF. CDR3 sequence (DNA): TGCGCCAGCAGCCAAGAGGGACAGGGGCCTCCTGATACGCAGTATTTT.